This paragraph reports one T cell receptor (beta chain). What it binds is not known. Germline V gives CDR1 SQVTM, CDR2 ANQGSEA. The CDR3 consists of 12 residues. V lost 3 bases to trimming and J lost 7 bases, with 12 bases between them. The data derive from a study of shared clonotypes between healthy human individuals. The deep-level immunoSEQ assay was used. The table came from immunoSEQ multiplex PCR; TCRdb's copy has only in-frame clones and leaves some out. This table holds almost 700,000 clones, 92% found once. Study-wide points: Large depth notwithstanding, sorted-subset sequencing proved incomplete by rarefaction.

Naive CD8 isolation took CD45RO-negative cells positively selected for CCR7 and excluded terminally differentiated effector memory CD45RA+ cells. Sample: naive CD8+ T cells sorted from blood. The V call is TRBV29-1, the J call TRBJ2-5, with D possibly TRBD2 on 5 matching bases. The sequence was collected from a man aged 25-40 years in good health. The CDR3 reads CSVDGGRWTQYF. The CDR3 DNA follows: TGCAGCGTTGATGGCGGGCGGTGGACCCAGTACTTC.